This entry lists 25 T cell receptor beta chains sequenced from one sample in a study of shared clonotypes between healthy human individuals. Sequencing was performed with immunoSEQ multiplex PCR; in TCRdb, only in-frame clones are kept and a portion is missing. This sample has some 690,000 clones, with 90% found just once. Sample: memory CD8+ T cells from PBMCs. Indicated subset: CD45RO+ cells pooled with CCR7-negative TemRA cells. Source of these receptors: a man aged 18 to 29 in good health. Some clones in this sample may be carry-over from other donors' samples.

V and J are TRBV9 and TRBJ2-3; D is unclear. The CDR3 loop spans 15 amino acids. CDR1 and CDR2 from the germline V gene are SGDLS and YYNGEE. Trimming took 0 bases from V and 2 from J, leaving 10 bases between them. CDR3 residues: CASSVDGRITDTQYF. The CDR3 DNA reads TGTGCCAGCAGCGTAGATGGTAGAATCACAGATACGCAGTATTTT.

V gene TRBV29-1 combines with J gene TRBJ2-1; 9 bases align to TRBD2. The CDR3 length is 16 residues. From germline, CDR1 is SQVTM and CDR2 ANQGSEA. V lost 0 bases, J lost 5 bases, and 8 bases stayed unmatched. The CDR3 bases are TGCAGCGTTGAAGATCGTCGGCTAGCGGGAAACAATGAGCAGTTCTTC. Protein product: CSVEDRRLAGNNEQFF.

This clone was recorded only once. The V and J genes are TRBV5-5 and TRBJ2-3; 11 bases are a match to TRBD2. The V and J ends lost 4 bases and 4 bases, in that order; junction bases with no gene match: 8. Germline CDR1 and CDR2: SGHKS and YYEKEE (reference sequence). The CDR3 consists of 16 residues. CDR3 sequence (DNA): TGTGCCAGCAGCCCGGGTGGTAGCGGGAGGGCAGATACGCAGTATTTT. Translating gives CASSPGGSGRADTQYF. The full variable domain, in which reference TRBV5-5 and TRBJ2-3 provide the parts outside the CDR3, is DAGVTQSPTHLIKTRGQQVTLRCSPISGHKSVSWYQQVLGQGPQFIFQYYEKEERGRGNFPDRFSARQFPNYSSELNVNALLLGDSALYLCASSPGGSGRADTQYFGPGTRLTVL.

V is TRBV4-1 and J is TRBJ2-1; 9 positions match TRBD2. CDR3 length: 17 residues. V shed 0 bases and J 1 base; nucleotides not matched to a gene: 4. Germline V gene data show CDR1 as MGHRA and CDR2 as YSYEKL. CDR3 in DNA: TGCGCCAGCAGCCAAGATTTTAGCGGGGGATCCTACAATGAGCAGTTCTTC. The encoded protein is CASSQDFSGGSYNEQFF.

This clone turned up a few times. The CDR3 spells CASRSDGSSNQPQHF. CDR3 bases: TGTGCCAGCAGATCGGACGGAAGTAGCAATCAGCCCCAGCATTTT. This chain connects TRBV6-5 to TRBJ1-5; D ambiguous. CDR1 is MNHEY and CDR2 is SVGAGI in the germline V gene. The V gene lost 6 bases and the J gene lost 0 bases, with 12 bases spanning the gap. This CDR3 spans 15 amino acids.

The chain combines TRBV19 with TRBJ2-5; D gene uncertain. Trimming left V 1 base short and J 4 bases short, with 16 bases between. Per the germline V gene, CDR1 is LNHDA and CDR2 is SQIVND (reference sequence). The CDR3 is made up of 16 amino acids. CDR3 region: CASSIGANAALETQYF. DNA of the CDR3: TGTGCCAGTAGTATAGGAGCGAACGCGGCACTAGAGACCCAGTACTTC.

This clone showed up just a few times. The rearrangement links TRBV9 to TRBJ2-1, with D maybe TRBD2 (6 bases). Germline V gene lookup returns CDR1 SGDLS and CDR2 YYNGEE. The CDR3 is 16 residues long. V was shortened by 3 bases and J by 3 bases, with 16 bases between the two germline ends. This CDR3 is CASSGLAGSVYNEQFF. The CDR3, as DNA: TGTGCCAGCAGCGGTTTAGCCGGGAGCGTCTACAATGAGCAGTTCTTC.

A note on this clone: At the DNA level, this CDR3 is encoded by other sequences in the same sample as well. The rearrangement links TRBV6-4 to TRBJ2-6, with D perhaps being TRBD1 or TRBD2 (5 bases each). The CDR3 is 15 amino acids. Germline V gene data show CDR1 as MRHNA and CDR2 as SNTAGT. The germline V and J ends were trimmed by 2 bases and 0 bases, with 5 bases remaining between them. The CDR3 loop is CASSDGGSGANVLTF. In DNA form, the CDR3 reads TGTGCCAGCAGTGACGGGGGCTCTGGGGCCAACGTCCTGACTTTC.

The chain employs TRBV7-8 and TRBJ2-5, with TRBD2 matching 10 bases. Germline CDR1 and CDR2: SGHVS and FQNEAQ. The CDR3 extends over 18 amino acids. The J segment lost 4 bases and the V segment lost 6 bases, leaving 17 bases of the junction unmatched. The CDR3 sequence: CASSSLAGPGRRRETQYF. CDR3 bases: TGTGCCAGCAGTTCACTAGCGGGACCGGGCCGCAGGCGAGAGACCCAGTACTTC.

The rearrangement links TRBV30 to TRBJ1-1; TRBD1 might be the D (5 bases). The CDR3 runs 13 residues. Germline V gene lookup returns CDR1 GTSNPN and CDR2 SVGIG (reference sequence). Trimming took 3 bases from V and 1 from J, leaving 9 bases between them. Here the CDR3 DNA reads TGTGCCTGGAGGGGGCCGGAGAACACTGAAGCTTTCTTT. It specifies CAWRGPENTEAFF.

V usage is TRBV6-5 and J usage is TRBJ2-1, with D unclear. CDR1 MNHEY and CDR2 SVGAGI come from the germline V gene. Between the trimmed V and J ends, which lost 4 bases and 5 bases, there was a span of 9 bases. CDR3 size: 13 residues. The CDR3: CASSSGGHNEQFF. The DNA for the CDR3 is TGTGCCAGCAGTTCTGGCGGACACAATGAGCAGTTCTTC.

The CDR3 loop is CASSITGGALGGYTF. CDR3 in DNA: TGTGCCAGCAGTATTACAGGGGGCGCGTTGGGAGGCTACACCTTC. The V call is TRBV7-2, the J call TRBJ1-2; 9 nucleotides match TRBD1. V lost 6 bases to trimming and J lost 8 bases; unmatched junction nucleotides: 13. This CDR3 contains 15 residues. Germline V gene sequence: CDR1 SGHTA, CDR2 FQGNSA.

With regard to this clone: A much larger clone is a single base away; this may be a read error. The chain carries TRBV7-8 and TRBJ2-7; D gene ambiguous. This CDR3 spans 12 amino acids. The germline V gene encodes CDR1 SGHVS and CDR2 FQNEAQ. Between the trimmed V and J ends, which lost 1 base and 3 bases, there was a span of 4 bases. In DNA, the CDR3 is TGTGCCAGCAGCTTAGGGGTCTACGAGCAGTACTTC. It translates to CASSLGVYEQYF.

The V gene is TRBV9, the J gene TRBJ2-1; 10 nucleotides match TRBD2. Germline V gene lookup returns CDR1 SGDLS and CDR2 YYNGEE. The J segment lost 6 bases and the V segment lost 3 bases, leaving 3 bases of the junction unmatched. The CDR3 is 14 residues long. The CDR3 loop reads CASSELAGTNEQFF. In DNA, the CDR3 is TGTGCCAGCAGCGAACTAGCGGGGACCAATGAGCAGTTCTTC.

The rearrangement links TRBV21-1 to TRBJ2-1; the tabulated D call, TRBD1, remains unverified against the DNA. TRBV21-1 is a listed pseudogene. The CDR3 extends over 16 amino acids. CDR3 amino acids: CASSKAGQGPYNEQFF. The CDR3 coding sequence is TGTGCCAGCAGCAAAGCTGGACAGGGTCCCTACAATGAGCAGTTCTTC.

The chain has TRBV7-9 and TRBJ1-1; 9 positions match TRBD1. V lost 5 bases to trimming and J lost 4 bases; unmatched junction nucleotides: 5. In germline, CDR1 is SEHNR, CDR2 FQNEAQ (reference sequence). The length of the CDR3 is 14 residues. The CDR3 DNA reads TGTGCCAGCAGCCAAAGACAGGGGGTCACTGAAGCTTTCTTT. This translates into CASSQRQGVTEAFF.

The rearrangement uses TRBV27 and TRBJ1-2; TRBD1 might be the D (5 bases). Germline V lookup: CDR1 MNHEY, CDR2 SMNVEV (reference sequence). This CDR3 is 13 amino acids long. Trimming shortened V by 6 bases and J by 3 bases, and 11 bases separated the two germline ends. Here the CDR3 reads CASRAGGDYGYTF. CDR3 in DNA: TGTGCCAGCAGGGCGGGGGGGGACTATGGCTACACCTTC.

CDR3 region: CASSLARVGNEQFF. CDR3 coding DNA: TGTGCCAGCAGTTTAGCGAGGGTAGGCAATGAGCAGTTCTTC. The chain combines TRBV28 with TRBJ2-1, with D possibly TRBD2 on 5 matching bases. The CDR3 runs 14 residues. Per germline, CDR1 MDHEN and CDR2 SYDVKM. V lost 2 bases to trimming and J lost 6 bases, with 11 bases between them.

The CDR3 region is CASSRVGAEEQYF. CDR3 coding DNA: TGCGCCAGCAGCCGGGTCGGGGCGGAAGAGCAGTACTTC. V and J are TRBV4-1 and TRBJ2-7; the D gene could be TRBD1 or TRBD2 (5 bases each). Looked up from germline, CDR1 is MGHRA and CDR2 is YSYEKL. The CDR3 has 13 residues. V was pared by 4 bases and J by 7 bases, with 14 bases between.

This sequence joins TRBV27 and TRBJ2-1; D gene unclear. The CDR3 has 13 amino acids. CDR1 is MNHEY, CDR2 SMNVEV, per germline (reference sequence). V lost 8 bases to trimming and J lost 0 bases, with 8 bases between them. Here the CDR3 reads CASSGYSYNEQFF. CDR3 coding DNA: TGTGCCAGCTCCGGTTACTCCTACAATGAGCAGTTCTTC.

CDR3 loop: CASSQGGRGLYGYTF. DNA of the CDR3: TGCGCCAGCAGCCAAGGAGGCAGGGGCCTCTATGGCTACACCTTC. The chain is built from TRBV4-3 and TRBJ1-2, with a weak D call TRBD1 (6 bases). CDR1 and CDR2 (germline): LGHNA, YSLEER. This CDR3 is 15 amino acids long. Trimming cost V 1 base and J 4 bases, with 13 bases left between them.

This chain links TRBV30 with TRBJ2-1; 8 bases map to TRBD2. Germline V gene lookup returns CDR1 GTSNPN and CDR2 SVGIG (reference sequence). The ends lost 4 bases at V and 7 bases at J; junction bases unmatched: 9. This CDR3 is 14 amino acids long. The CDR3: CAWIRTSNMNEQFF. DNA for the CDR3: TGTGCCTGGATAAGGACTAGCAACATGAATGAGCAGTTCTTC.

This chain joins TRBV6-1 and TRBJ2-2; no definite D call. Germline-derived CDR1 and CDR2 are MNHNS and SASEGT. The CDR3 length is 15 residues. V lost 2 bases, J lost 4 bases, and 11 bases lay in between. CDR3: CASSEWIGVTGELFF. CDR3 in DNA: TGTGCCAGCAGTGAATGGATTGGGGTCACCGGGGAGCTGTTTTTT.

The chain recombines TRBV5-1 with TRBJ1-2; 9 bases align to TRBD1. The ends lost 6 bases at V and 6 bases at J; junction bases unmatched: 6. This CDR3 has 13 amino acids. Germline lookup yields CDR1 SGHRS and CDR2 YFSETQ. CDR3 region: CASTPGQGDGYTF. CDR3 in DNA: TGCGCCAGCACCCCGGGACAGGGTGATGGCTACACCTTC.

The chain carries TRBV10-2 and TRBJ2-7, with 7 bases lining up with TRBD2. J gave up 5 bases and V 10 bases, and 11 bases lay outside the gene matches. This CDR3 is built from 13 residues. Looked up from germline, CDR1 is WSHSY and CDR2 is SAAADI. The CDR3 DNA follows: TGCGCCATGGCAGCGGGACTTCGGGACGAGCAGTACTTC. Translating gives CAMAAGLRDEQYF.